The 28 T cell receptor beta chains below all came from one sample that was sequenced in a study of T cells after posttransplantation cyclophosphamide. Libraries were prepared by immunoSEQ multiplex PCR; TCRdb keeps only in-frame clonotypes and omits some of them. The table records more than 50,000 clones, about 82% of them present only once. The sequencing sample was made of PBMCs. These receptors were obtained from a young man with a blood cancer, CMV-positive, and with a related stem cell donor.

The rearrangement joins TRBV9 to TRBJ2-1; 10 bases map to TRBD2. The V and J ends lost 3 bases and 3 bases, in that order; junction bases with no gene match: 6. This CDR3 is built from 16 residues. The germline V gene has CDR1 SGDLS and CDR2 YYNGEE. CDR3 residues: CASSAGASGGYNEQFF. CDR3 sequence (DNA): TGTGCCAGCAGCGCCGGGGCTAGCGGGGGCTACAATGAGCAGTTCTTC.

The chain uses TRBV4-1 and TRBJ2-1; D might be TRBD2 (6 bases). Between the trimmed V and J ends, which lost 1 base and 2 bases, there was a span of 12 bases. There are 16 residues in the CDR3. Germline CDR1 MGHRA, CDR2 YSYEKL. The CDR3 protein is CASSQVGTWTYNEQFF. CDR3 in DNA: TGCGCCAGCAGCCAAGTGGGGACTTGGACCTACAATGAGCAGTTCTTC.

J is TRBJ2-7 and V is TRBV5-1, with 12 bases aligning to TRBD1. V was clipped by 0 bases and J by 2 bases; unmatched bases: 18. This CDR3 region has 21 residues. Looked up from germline, CDR1 is SGHRS and CDR2 is YFSETQ. The CDR3 nucleotides are TGCGCCAGCAGCTTGGGGTCTTGGGGTCCGGGACAGGGGGCTTTTGCCTACGAGCAGTACTTC. It codes for CASSLGSWGPGQGAFAYEQYF.

DNA for the CDR3: TGCGCCAGCAGCTTGAGCGGTAGGGTAGCTACAGCAACTAATGAAAAACTGTTTTTT. Protein: CASSLSGRVATATNEKLFF. The chain joins TRBV5-1 to TRBJ1-4; no clear D gene. Trimming took 1 base from V and 0 from J, leaving 19 bases between them. Germline CDR1 SGHRS, CDR2 YFSETQ. The CDR3 spans 19 residues.

J is TRBJ2-3 and V is TRBV7-8, with a tentative D call TRBD1 (6 bases). V lost 7 bases, J lost 0 bases, and 11 bases lay in between. Germline loops: CDR1 SGHVS, CDR2 FQNEAQ. This CDR3 is built from 14 residues. The CDR3 region is CASIRTASTDTQYF. The CDR3 coding sequence is TGTGCCAGCATCCGGACAGCTAGCACAGATACGCAGTATTTT. Together with reference TRBV7-8 and TRBJ2-3, the CDR3 gives the full variable domain: GAGVSQSPRYKVAKRGQDVALRCDPISGHVSLFWYQQALGQGPEFLTYFQNEAQLDKSGLPSDRFFAERPEGSVSTLKIQRTQQEDSAVYLCASIRTASTDTQYFGPGTRLTVL.

The chain links TRBV4-2 to TRBJ2-7; possible D gene TRBD1, 5 bases. Germline assignment: CDR1 LGHNA and CDR2 YNFKEQ. The CDR3 runs 13 residues. The V end was cut by 0 bases, the J end by 4 bases, with 7 bases between. The CDR3 reads CASSQEDSYEQYF. The DNA of the CDR3 is TGTGCCAGCAGCCAAGAAGACAGTTACGAGCAGTACTTC.

In this sample, this clone turned up once. This chain joins TRBV4-3 and TRBJ2-1; 7 bases are a match to TRBD1. The CDR3 is made up of 14 amino acids. Losses at the gene ends were 4 bases for V and 4 bases for J; bases not matched to a gene: 4. Germline V gene data show CDR1 as LGHNA and CDR2 as YSLEER. CDR3 amino acids: CASSPGTVYNEQFF. In DNA, the CDR3 is TGCGCCAGCAGCCCCGGGACAGTTTACAATGAGCAGTTCTTC.

This clone appeared a single time. The chain carries TRBV14 and TRBJ2-1, with D perhaps matching TRBD1 (5 bases). CDR1 is SGHDN, CDR2 FVKESK, per germline. Trimming took 4 bases from V and 15 from J, leaving 22 bases between them. CDR3 length: 14 residues. CDR3 in DNA: TGTGCCAGCAGCCCAATGGACCCAGGGCCAAGGGCGTTCTTC. Protein product: CASSPMDPGPRAFF.

The rearrangement joins TRBV5-4 to TRBJ1-2; 9 bases agree with TRBD1. V lost 4 bases and J lost 0; bases outside the gene matches: 7. This CDR3 has 16 amino acids. In germline, CDR1 is SGHNT, CDR2 YYREEE (reference sequence). Here the CDR3 reads CASSHEDRGANYGYTF. The CDR3 coding sequence is TGTGCCAGCAGCCATGAGGACAGGGGAGCTAACTATGGCTACACCTTC.

The genes are TRBV11-3 and TRBJ2-3, with no clear D. V lost 1 base and J 2 bases, leaving 4 bases between the germline ends. Germline lookup yields CDR1 SGHNT and CDR2 YENEEA. This CDR3 region has 13 residues. Here the CDR3 DNA reads TGTGCCAGCAGCTTAGTTTACACAGATACGCAGTATTTT. It specifies CASSLVYTDTQYF.

The chain is built from TRBV15 and TRBJ1-4, with 8 bases identical to TRBD1. The CDR3 totals 15 residues. CDR1 is LNHNV and CDR2 is YYDKDF in the germline V gene (reference sequence). V was clipped by 5 bases and J by 4 bases; unmatched bases: 6. The CDR3 loop is CATSFPGQGNEKLFF. The CDR3 DNA reads TGTGCCACCAGCTTCCCAGGACAGGGTAATGAAAAACTGTTTTTT.

This chain uses TRBV29-1 with TRBJ2-7, with 12 bases identical to TRBD2. The CDR3 covers 13 residues. Per the germline V gene, CDR1 is SQVTM and CDR2 is ANQGSEA. Trimming removed 7 bases from V and 4 bases from J; junction bases left unmatched: 5. The CDR3 bases are TGCAGCGCGGGACTAGCGGGCCCTTACGAGCAGTACTTC. It codes for CSAGLAGPYEQYF.

The chain has TRBV6-5 and TRBJ2-4, with 10 bases fitting TRBD2. The CDR3 totals 15 residues. Germline V CDR1 and CDR2: MNHEY, SVGAGI. V trimming: 2 bases; J trimming: 7 bases; junction bases outside the gene matches: 5. DNA of the CDR3: TGTGCCAGCAGTTACGGGGCAGCGGGGGGGAACATTCAGTACTTC. It is translated as CASSYGAAGGNIQYF.

The chain is built from TRBV7-9 and TRBJ2-7; TRBD2 agrees at 9 bases. Germline CDR1 SEHNR, CDR2 FQNEAQ (reference sequence). V dropped 5 bases and J dropped 6; count of bases not matched to a gene: 8. The CDR3 contains 14 residues. The CDR3 protein is CASSVSGSLGEQYF. As DNA, the CDR3 is TGTGCCAGCAGCGTTAGCGGGAGTTTAGGCGAGCAGTACTTC.

The rearrangement links TRBV27 to TRBJ1-1; 10 bases fit TRBD1. This CDR3 has 17 amino acids. Germline-derived CDR1 and CDR2 are MNHEY and SMNVEV (reference sequence). J lost 5 bases, V lost 5 bases, and 14 bases had no gene match. The chain's CDR3 is CASSTPPFGTGVTEAFF. In DNA, the CDR3 is TGTGCCAGCAGTACTCCCCCCTTTGGGACAGGGGTTACTGAAGCTTTCTTT.

This sequence joins TRBV20-1 and TRBJ1-2; no definite D call. Germline V gives CDR1 DFQATT, CDR2 SNEGSKA (reference sequence). This CDR3 comprises 11 residues. Trimming removed 3 bases at V and 4 bases at J, with 6 bases between. The CDR3: CSASPGYGYTF. CDR3 DNA sequence: TGCAGTGCTAGCCCAGGCTATGGCTACACCTTC.

The rearrangement links TRBV4-2 to TRBJ2-7, with 11 bases matching TRBD1. The CDR3 length is 16 residues. J was trimmed by 3 bases and V by 3 bases; bases with no gene match: 7. The germline V gene encodes CDR1 LGHNA and CDR2 YNFKEQ. The CDR3 sequence is CASSQEPGTGGYEQYF. The CDR3 DNA is TGTGCCAGCAGCCAGGAACCCGGGACAGGGGGCTACGAGCAGTACTTC.

The CDR3 reads CASSLGLAGVTDTQYF. CDR3 nucleotide sequence: TGTGCCAGCAGCCTGGGACTAGCGGGAGTTACAGATACGCAGTATTTT. The chain links TRBV11-2 to TRBJ2-3; 14 bases match TRBD2. V was clipped by 5 bases and J by 3 bases; unmatched bases: 4. The germline CDR1 and CDR2 sequences are SGHAT and FQNNGV. The CDR3 has 16 amino acids.

The rearrangement links TRBV28 to TRBJ1-1; tentative D call: TRBD1 (6 bases). The CDR3 length is 14 residues. The V gene's germline CDR1 is MDHEN and CDR2 SYDVKM. V was cut by 3 bases and J by 3 bases, with 11 bases left in between. The CDR3 DNA follows: TGTGCCAGCAGTTTGTTACAGGGACACACTGAAGCTTTCTTT. Its translation is CASSLLQGHTEAFF.

The CDR3 region is CASSLGLAENTDTQYF. CDR3 bases: TGTGCCAGCAGCTTGGGACTAGCGGAAAACACAGATACGCAGTATTTT. The rearrangement joins TRBV7-9 to TRBJ2-3; 11 bases fit TRBD2. Germline V CDR1 and CDR2: SEHNR, FQNEAQ (reference sequence). With 3 bases clipped from V and 2 bases from J, the junction kept 4 bases outside the gene matches. The CDR3 length is 16 residues.

This rearrangement joins TRBV27 to TRBJ2-7; 9 bases align to TRBD2. The junction had 6 bases not matched to a gene; V was cut back by 2 bases and J by 4 bases. Per the germline V gene, CDR1 is MNHEY and CDR2 is SMNVEV (reference sequence). This CDR3 region has 15 residues. The CDR3 DNA reads TGTGCCAGCAGTTTAGCGGGAGGGCATCTTTACGAGCAGTACTTC. Its translation is CASSLAGGHLYEQYF.

This rearrangement joins TRBV27 to TRBJ2-7; D gene ambiguous. The CDR3 contains 14 residues. Germline V lookup: CDR1 MNHEY, CDR2 SMNVEV (reference sequence). The V end lost 2 bases, the J end lost 2 bases, and 10 bases lay between the germline ends. CDR3 nucleotides: TGTGCCAGCAGTTTACGGTCTTCCCCCTACGAGCAGTACTTC. It specifies CASSLRSSPYEQYF.

The gene calls are TRBV9 and TRBJ2-7, with a possible D match to TRBD2 (6 bases). V lost 4 bases and J 2 bases, leaving 10 bases between the germline ends. CDR1 is SGDLS and CDR2 is YYNGEE in the germline V gene. This CDR3 contains 13 residues. CDR3 residues: CASSLSGAYEQYF. The CDR3 bases are TGTGCCAGCAGCCTTAGCGGCGCCTACGAGCAGTACTTC.

This clone was seen a handful of times. The chain recombines TRBV2 with TRBJ2-7; D is possibly TRBD2 (6 bases). The CDR3 is 14 residues long. The V gene's germline CDR1 is SNHLY and CDR2 FYNNEI. Trimming cost V 10 bases and J 0 bases, with 16 bases left between them. CDR3 sequence (DNA): TGTGCCACCGGACGTTCTAGCGCCTCCTACGAGCAGTACTTC. This translates into CATGRSSASYEQYF.

The rearrangement joins TRBV30 to TRBJ2-7; the match to TRBD1 covers 8 bases. Germline assignment: CDR1 GTSNPN and CDR2 SVGIG (reference sequence). J was trimmed by 2 bases and V by 4 bases; bases with no gene match: 4. This CDR3 has 13 amino acids. Written as DNA, the CDR3 is TGTGCCTGGACGGGACAGGCAGCCTACGAGCAGTACTTC. The encoded protein is CAWTGQAAYEQYF.

The count of this clone is one. The chain recombines TRBV27 with TRBJ2-7; 8 bases map to TRBD1. CDR3 length: 18 amino acids. The germline V gene encodes CDR1 MNHEY and CDR2 SMNVEV (reference sequence). V shed 3 bases and J 7 bases; nucleotides not matched to a gene: 20. The CDR3, as DNA: TGTGCCAGCAGTTTCGATGGATACACCGGACAGGGCTCTAAGGAGCAGTACTTC. Protein: CASSFDGYTGQGSKEQYF.

The chain has TRBV18 and TRBJ1-3; TRBD1 agrees at 7 bases. V shed 3 bases, J shed 0 bases, and the junction held 2 bases outside the gene matches. Germline V lookup: CDR1 KGHSH, CDR2 LQKENI. The CDR3 consists of 15 residues. The CDR3 coding sequence is TGTGCCAGCTCACCCACAGGGGACTCTGGAAACACCATATATTTT. Protein sequence: CASSPTGDSGNTIYF.

The chain joins TRBV4-2 to TRBJ2-2; 14 bases fit TRBD2. The CDR3 covers 18 residues. V shed 6 bases, J shed 4 bases, and the junction held 10 bases outside the gene matches. Germline loops: CDR1 LGHNA, CDR2 YNFKEQ. The chain's CDR3 is CASSLGTSGRAGTGELFF. The DNA of the CDR3 is TGTGCCAGCAGTCTAGGGACTAGCGGGAGAGCGGGCACCGGGGAGCTGTTTTTT.